A single sample is the source of the 26 T cell receptor beta chains below, sequenced in a study of control samples from healthy donors and cancer patients. TCRdb keeps only in-frame clones here, not all; method: immunoSEQ multiplex PCR. The data show about 63,000 clones, roughly 86% seen once. The sequenced sample was PBMCs. The receptors were sampled from an older woman with lung cancer.

The J gene is TRBJ1-4, the V gene TRBV9, with TRBD1 identical over 7 bases. The V gene's germline CDR1 is SGDLS and CDR2 YYNGEE. CDR3 length: 15 amino acids. V lost 2 bases, J lost 3 bases, and 4 bases stayed unmatched. This CDR3 reads CASSVTGDPNEKLFF. CDR3 nucleotides: TGTGCCAGCAGCGTCACAGGGGACCCTAATGAAAAACTGTTTTTT.

The rearrangement links TRBV5-1 to TRBJ2-7; D is possibly TRBD1 (6 bases). V lost 3 bases and J lost 6, with 22 bases in between. Germline CDR1 reads SGHRS; CDR2 reads YFSETQ. CDR3 size: 16 residues. The CDR3 region is CASSYLPTGLTLEQYF. The CDR3 DNA sequence: TGCGCCAGCAGCTACCTCCCGACAGGCCTCACCCTCGAGCAGTACTTC.

V gene TRBV29-1 combines with J gene TRBJ1-1; D unclear. With 6 bases removed from V and 2 bases from J, the gap between germline ends came to 13 bases. CDR1 is SQVTM and CDR2 is ANQGSEA in the germline V gene. The length of the CDR3 is 13 residues. CDR3 sequence: CSVAGRLNTEAFF. CDR3 DNA: TGCAGCGTGGCAGGACGGCTTAACACTGAAGCTTTCTTT.

This clone has a single count. The chain has TRBV7-2 and TRBJ2-1, with D possibly being TRBD1 (6 bases). This CDR3 is built from 15 residues. The germline CDR1 and CDR2 sequences are SGHTA and FQGNSA. Trimming took 5 bases from V and 2 from J, leaving 13 bases between them. DNA of the CDR3: TGTGCCAGCAGCCCCCGGACAGAAACCTACAATGAGCAGTTCTTC. This gives the protein CASSPRTETYNEQFF.

This sequence joins TRBV7-6 and TRBJ2-2; D unclear. The V and J ends lost 1 base and 4 bases respectively, with 10 bases between them. CDR3 length equals 15 residues. Germline values: CDR1 SGHVS, CDR2 FNYEAQ. CDR3 sequence: CASSLEGRGTGELFF. In DNA form, the CDR3 reads TGTGCCAGCAGCTTAGAGGGTAGAGGCACCGGGGAGCTGTTTTTT.

The genes are TRBV19 and TRBJ2-2, with TRBD1 matching over 7 bases. Germline loops: CDR1 LNHDA, CDR2 SQIVND (reference sequence). Losses at the gene ends were 5 bases for V and 6 bases for J; bases not matched to a gene: 9. The CDR3 totals 15 residues. CDR3 sequence (DNA): TGTGCCAGTAGTGGCCGACAGGGCGTTCCCGGGGAGCTGTTTTTT. Its translation is CASSGRQGVPGELFF.

The V and J genes are TRBV7-8 and TRBJ1-1; D gene unclear. Germline V gene sequence: CDR1 SGHVS, CDR2 FQNEAQ. Trimming cost V 8 bases and J 2 bases, with 12 bases left between them. This CDR3 is 13 amino acids long. Here the CDR3 reads CASEHGLNTEAFF. For the CDR3, the DNA is TGTGCCAGCGAACATGGGCTAAACACTGAAGCTTTCTTT.

The genes are TRBV6-5 and TRBJ2-5, with D unclear. V lost 5 bases and J 5 bases, leaving 12 bases between the germline ends. This CDR3 spans 13 amino acids. Looked up from germline, CDR1 is MNHEY and CDR2 is SVGAGI. As DNA, the CDR3 is TGTGCCAGCAGTACCTCCCTTAAGGAGACCCAGTACTTC. Its protein is CASSTSLKETQYF.

The chain is built from TRBV6-1 and TRBJ1-2; D uncertain. The germline V gene has CDR1 MNHNS and CDR2 SASEGT. Trimming left V 1 base short and J 10 bases short, with 13 bases between. The CDR3 has 13 amino acids. For the CDR3, the DNA is TGTGCCAGCAGTGAAGTAGCGCCGGGTTTCTACACCTTC. The encoded protein is CASSEVAPGFYTF.

The chain is built from TRBV6-4 and TRBJ2-7; 10 bases match TRBD2. Losses at the gene ends were 7 bases for V and 1 base for J; bases not matched to a gene: 7. The CDR3 spans 15 residues. Germline V gene lookup returns CDR1 MRHNA and CDR2 SNTAGT. The CDR3, as DNA: TGTGCCAGCACTAAGACTAGCGGGCCTTCCTACGAGCAGTACTTC. It codes for CASTKTSGPSYEQYF.

Points on this clone: One end of the junction varies from germline; a read error may be responsible. The V gene is TRBV30, the J gene TRBJ1-2; D perhaps matches TRBD1 (6 bases). Germline V gene lookup returns CDR1 GTSNPN and CDR2 SVGIG (reference sequence). The CDR3 contains 13 residues. The CDR3 DNA reads as TGTGCCTGGAGTTCGCAGGGGAACTATGACTACACCTTC. It is translated as CAWSSQGNYDYTF.

The gene calls are TRBV5-1 and TRBJ2-3; D gene uncertain. CDR1 is SGHRS, CDR2 YFSETQ, per germline. The CDR3 totals 15 residues. V lost 7 bases, J lost 0 bases, and 15 bases lay in between. CDR3 in DNA: TGCGCCAGCCGTTTCGGCACTTCTAGCACAGATACGCAGTATTTT. Translating gives CASRFGTSSTDTQYF. Supplemented by reference TRBV5-1 and TRBJ2-3, the full variable domain reads KAGVTQTPRYLIKTRGQQVTLSCSPISGHRSVSWYQQTPGQGLQFLFEYFSETQRNKGNFPGRFSGRQFSNSRSEMNVSTLELGDSALYLCASRFGTSSTDTQYFGPGTRLTVL.

J is TRBJ1-5 and V is TRBV5-6, with a possible D match to TRBD1 (6 bases). The ends were cut back, 2 bases at V and 4 bases at J, with 10 bases in the middle. Germline CDR1 SGHDT, CDR2 YYEEEE. This CDR3 is 14 amino acids long. The CDR3 sequence is CASSLATGNQPQHF. The CDR3 DNA sequence: TGTGCCAGCAGCTTAGCGACAGGAAATCAGCCCCAGCATTTT.

To note about this clone: An end of the junction differs from the germline gene, which may be a read error. The chain recombines TRBV18 with TRBJ2-1, with D hard to call. Germline CDR1 KGHSH, CDR2 LQKENI. The CDR3 length is 15 residues. The CDR3 loop reads CASSLTRTSFNEQFF. In DNA, the CDR3 is TGTGCCAGCTCGCTTACTCGGACCTCCTTCAATGAGCAGTTCTTC.

The CDR3 region has the DNA TGTGCCAGCAGTGACGTGACAGGGGCAGATCAGCCCCAGCATTTT. Protein: CASSDVTGADQPQHF. The chain combines TRBV6-1 with TRBJ1-5, with 8 positions matching TRBD1. The CDR3 has 15 amino acids. Germline CDR1 MNHNS, CDR2 SASEGT. Unmatched junction bases numbered 6, after V lost 3 bases and J lost 5 bases.

The J gene is TRBJ2-5, the V gene TRBV28; D ambiguous. Germline V CDR1 and CDR2: MDHEN, SYDVKM. CDR3 size: 9 residues. With 5 bases removed from V and 13 bases from J, the gap between germline ends came to 8 bases. DNA for the CDR3: TGTGCCAGCAGTCCCCCAACGTACTTC. Protein product: CASSPPTYF.

This chain links TRBV7-8 with TRBJ1-1, with 8 bases aligning to TRBD1. Germline V CDR1 and CDR2: SGHVS, FQNEAQ. This CDR3 region has 15 residues. The trim removed 5 bases at V and 1 base at J, leaving 6 bases unmatched. CDR3 region: CASSPQGARNTEAFF. The CDR3 coding sequence is TGTGCCAGCAGCCCCCAGGGGGCCAGGAACACTGAAGCTTTCTTT.

The CDR3 nucleotides are TGCGCCAGCAAGCCCGACCTAACCTACAATGAGCAGTTCTTC. It specifies CASKPDLTYNEQFF. The chain employs TRBV5-1 and TRBJ2-1, with D uncertain. Trimming pared 6 bases from V and 2 bases from J, leaving 12 bases between. Germline values: CDR1 SGHRS, CDR2 YFSETQ. The CDR3 loop spans 14 amino acids.

The V gene is TRBV5-1, the J gene TRBJ2-3; D unresolved. Trimming took 4 bases from V and 1 from J, leaving 10 bases between them. The CDR3 extends over 14 amino acids. CDR1 is SGHRS, CDR2 YFSETQ, per germline. The chain's CDR3 is CASSNEVGTDTQYF. DNA for the CDR3: TGCGCCAGCAGCAACGAGGTCGGCACAGATACGCAGTATTTT.

This clone appeared once. This same CDR3 is encoded by further DNA sequences in the sample. The chain uses TRBV9 and TRBJ1-1; D is uncertain. CDR3 size: 15 residues. Between the trimmed V and J ends, which lost 2 bases and 0 bases, there was a span of 11 bases. CDR1 SGDLS and CDR2 YYNGEE come from the germline V gene. CDR3: CASSVGGQLNTEAFF. In nucleotides, the CDR3 is TGTGCCAGCAGCGTGGGCGGGCAGCTGAACACTGAAGCTTTCTTT.

The chain combines TRBV6-6 with TRBJ2-5; no clear D. The CDR3 is made up of 13 amino acids. Trimming removed 7 bases at V and 1 base at J, with 10 bases between. Germline CDR1 MNHNY, CDR2 SVGAGI (reference sequence). The CDR3 sequence: CASTTTVQETQYF. In nucleotides, the CDR3 is TGTGCCAGCACCACGACGGTCCAAGAGACCCAGTACTTC.

The gene calls are TRBV15 and TRBJ1-5; D is undetermined. CDR3 length equals 18 residues. Germline V gives CDR1 LNHNV, CDR2 YYDKDF (reference sequence). With 0 bases removed from V and 2 bases from J, the gap between germline ends came to 17 bases. The CDR3 nucleotides read TGTGCCACCAGCAGAGATCACGGAGCGCCTATAGGCAATCAGCCCCAGCATTTT. Translating gives CATSRDHGAPIGNQPQHF.

The rearrangement links TRBV9 to TRBJ2-5; TRBD2 aligns across 7 bases. With 4 bases clipped from V and 4 bases from J, the junction kept 4 bases outside the gene matches. In germline, CDR1 is SGDLS, CDR2 YYNGEE. The CDR3 spans 13 residues. The CDR3 region is CASSRIAGETQYF. The CDR3 coding sequence is TGTGCCAGCAGCCGAATAGCGGGAGAGACCCAGTACTTC.

V is TRBV2 and J is TRBJ1-1; no firm D call. Germline lookup yields CDR1 SNHLY and CDR2 FYNNEI. The CDR3 consists of 13 residues. Trimming removed 0 bases at V and 10 bases at J, with 12 bases between. CDR3 sequence (DNA): TGTGCCAGCAGTGAAGCTGGAGGGATTCGAGCTTTCTTT. Translating gives CASSEAGGIRAFF. The full variable domain, with the rest looked up from reference TRBV2 and TRBJ1-1, is EPEVTQTPSHQVTQMGQEVILRCVPISNHLYFYWYRQILGQKVEFLVSFYNNEISEKSEIFDDQFSVERPDGSNFTLKIRSTKLEDSAMYFCASSEAGGIRAFFGQGTRLTVV.

The chain combines TRBV10-1 with TRBJ2-6; D ambiguous. The CDR3 is 15 amino acids. Trimming left V 3 bases short and J 1 base short, with 7 bases between. CDR1 and CDR2 (germline): WNHNN, SYGVQD (reference sequence). CDR3 nucleotide sequence: TGCGCCAGCAGTGAAGGGTCATCTGGGGCCAACGTCCTGACTTTC. Translated, it gives CASSEGSSGANVLTF.

CDR3 sequence reads: CASSPPSADTQYF. In nucleotides, the CDR3 is TGTGCCAGCTCACCACCTTCCGCAGATACGCAGTATTTT. The chain recombines TRBV18 with TRBJ2-3; D uncertain. V lost 0 bases, J lost 4 bases, and 5 bases lay in between. There are 13 residues in the CDR3. Germline assignment: CDR1 KGHSH and CDR2 LQKENI. Full variable domain (rest looked up from reference TRBV18 and TRBJ2-3): NAGVMQNPRHLVRRRGQEARLRCSPMKGHSHVYWYRQLPEEGLKFMVYLQKENIIDESGMPKERFSAEFPKEGPSILRIQQVVRGDSAAYFCASSPPSADTQYFGPGTRLTVL.